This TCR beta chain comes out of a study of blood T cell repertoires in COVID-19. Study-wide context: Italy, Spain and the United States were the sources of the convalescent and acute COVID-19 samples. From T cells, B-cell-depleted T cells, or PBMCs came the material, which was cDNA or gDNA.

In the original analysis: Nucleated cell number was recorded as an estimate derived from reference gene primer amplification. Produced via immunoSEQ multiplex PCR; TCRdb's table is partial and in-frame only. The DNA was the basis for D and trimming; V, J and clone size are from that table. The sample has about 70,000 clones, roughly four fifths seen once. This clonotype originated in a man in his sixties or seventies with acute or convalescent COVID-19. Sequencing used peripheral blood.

Here the CDR3 reads CASSAGTWYNEQFF. CDR3 nucleotide sequence: TGTGCCAGTAGTGCAGGGACTTGGTACAATGAGCAGTTCTTC. The J gene is TRBJ2-1, the V gene TRBV19, with a possible D match to TRBD2 (6 bases). The germline V gene has CDR1 LNHDA and CDR2 SQIVND (reference sequence). Trimming removed 5 bases from V and 4 bases from J, with 12 bases in between. The CDR3 spans 14 residues.